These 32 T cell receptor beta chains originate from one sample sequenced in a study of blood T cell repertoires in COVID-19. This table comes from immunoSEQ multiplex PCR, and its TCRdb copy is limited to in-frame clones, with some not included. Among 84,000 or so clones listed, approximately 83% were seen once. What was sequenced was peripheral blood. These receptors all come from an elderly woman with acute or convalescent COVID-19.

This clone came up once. The CDR3 nucleotides are TGTGCCACCAGCAGTGACAGGGCCAACACCATATATTTT. Its protein product is CATSSDRANTIYF. V is TRBV15 and J is TRBJ1-3; 7 nucleotides agree with TRBD1. Germline V CDR1 and CDR2: LNHNV, YYDKDF (reference sequence). Germline trimming cut 3 bases from V and 7 bases from J; bases unmatched to any gene: 3. The CDR3 runs 13 residues.

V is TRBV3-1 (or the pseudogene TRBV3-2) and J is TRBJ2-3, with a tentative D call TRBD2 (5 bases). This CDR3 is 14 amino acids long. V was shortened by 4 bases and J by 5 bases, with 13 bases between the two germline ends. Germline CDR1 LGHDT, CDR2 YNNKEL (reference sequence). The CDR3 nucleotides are TGTGCCAGCAGCCGGGCGGGCCCGGGAGATACGCAGTATTTT. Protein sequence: CASSRAGPGDTQYF.

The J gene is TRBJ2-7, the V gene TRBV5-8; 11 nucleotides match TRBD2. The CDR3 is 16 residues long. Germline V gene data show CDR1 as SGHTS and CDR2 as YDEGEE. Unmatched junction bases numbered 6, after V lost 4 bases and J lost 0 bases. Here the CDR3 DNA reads TGTGCCAGCAGCCACCAAGGGACTAGCGGCTCCTACGAGCAGTACTTC. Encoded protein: CASSHQGTSGSYEQYF.

In DNA form, the CDR3 reads TGTGCCAGCAGTTACTCAGGGGGATCTTCCTACGAGCAGTACTTC. It translates to CASSYSGGSSYEQYF. This sequence joins TRBV6-5 and TRBJ2-7, with a weak D call TRBD1 (6 bases). Germline lookup yields CDR1 MNHEY and CDR2 SVGAGI. This CDR3 spans 15 amino acids. Trimming removed 0 bases at V and 1 base at J, with 10 bases between.

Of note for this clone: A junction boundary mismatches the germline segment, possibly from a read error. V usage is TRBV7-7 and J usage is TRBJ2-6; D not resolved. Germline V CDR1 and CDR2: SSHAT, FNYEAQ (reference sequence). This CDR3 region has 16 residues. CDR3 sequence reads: CASSLSWALGANVLTF. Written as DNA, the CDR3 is TGTGCTAGCAGCTTAAGCTGGGCTCTAGGGGCCAACGTCCTGACTTTC.

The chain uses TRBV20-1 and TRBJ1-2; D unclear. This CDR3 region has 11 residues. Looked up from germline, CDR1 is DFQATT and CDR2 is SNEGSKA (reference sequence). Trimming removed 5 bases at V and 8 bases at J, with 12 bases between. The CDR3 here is CSASRGEGYTF. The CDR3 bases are TGCAGTGCTTCGAGAGGTGAAGGCTACACCTTC.

Here the CDR3 DNA reads TGTGCCATCAGGGGACAGGGGTACGAGCAGTACTTC. It codes for CAIRGQGYEQYF. The J gene is TRBJ2-7, the V gene TRBV10-3; the match to TRBD1 covers 10 bases. Trimming cost V 6 bases and J 4 bases; bases outside gene matches: 0. The CDR3 is made up of 12 amino acids. From germline, CDR1 is ENHRY and CDR2 SYGVKD.

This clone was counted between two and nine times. CDR3 amino acids: CASSTQGGTYEQYF. CDR3 DNA: TGCGCCAGCAGCACACAGGGGGGAACCTACGAGCAGTACTTC. This chain connects TRBV5-1 to TRBJ2-7; 8 bases match TRBD1. The junction had 5 bases not matched to a gene; V was cut back by 4 bases and J by 2 bases. CDR3 size: 14 residues. In germline, CDR1 is SGHRS, CDR2 YFSETQ.

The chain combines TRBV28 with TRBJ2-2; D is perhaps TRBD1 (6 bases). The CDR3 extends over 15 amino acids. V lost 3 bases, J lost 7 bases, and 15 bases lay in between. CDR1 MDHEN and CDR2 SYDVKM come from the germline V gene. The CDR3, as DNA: TGTGCCAGCAGTTTGGGGGCAAGAACGCACGGGGAGCTGTTTTTT. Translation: CASSLGARTHGELFF.

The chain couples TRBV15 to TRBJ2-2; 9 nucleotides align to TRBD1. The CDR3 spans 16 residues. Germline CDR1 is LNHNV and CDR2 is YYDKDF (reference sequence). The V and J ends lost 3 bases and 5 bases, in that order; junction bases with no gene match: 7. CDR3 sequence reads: CATSRPGQGMTGELFF. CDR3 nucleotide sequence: TGTGCCACCAGCAGGCCGGGACAGGGCATGACCGGGGAGCTGTTTTTT.

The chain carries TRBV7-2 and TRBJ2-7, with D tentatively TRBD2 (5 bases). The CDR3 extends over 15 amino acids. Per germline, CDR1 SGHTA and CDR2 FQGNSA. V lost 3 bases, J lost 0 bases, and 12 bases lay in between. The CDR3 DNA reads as TGTGCCAGCAGCTTTATGGCCGGGGACTCCTACGAGCAGTACTTC. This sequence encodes CASSFMAGDSYEQYF.

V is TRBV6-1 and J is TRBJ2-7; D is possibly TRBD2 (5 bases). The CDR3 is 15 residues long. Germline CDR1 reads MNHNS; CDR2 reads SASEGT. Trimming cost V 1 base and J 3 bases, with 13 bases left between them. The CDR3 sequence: CASSEGGALSYEQYF. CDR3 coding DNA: TGTGCCAGCAGTGAAGGGGGAGCTTTAAGCTACGAGCAGTACTTC.

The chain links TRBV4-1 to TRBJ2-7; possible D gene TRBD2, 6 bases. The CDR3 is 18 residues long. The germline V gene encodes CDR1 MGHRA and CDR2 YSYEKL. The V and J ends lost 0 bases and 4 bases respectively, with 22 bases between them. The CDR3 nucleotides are TGCGCCAGCAGCCAAGATGGCCGGAGGGCCTCCCTCATATACGAGCAGTACTTC. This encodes CASSQDGRRASLIYEQYF.

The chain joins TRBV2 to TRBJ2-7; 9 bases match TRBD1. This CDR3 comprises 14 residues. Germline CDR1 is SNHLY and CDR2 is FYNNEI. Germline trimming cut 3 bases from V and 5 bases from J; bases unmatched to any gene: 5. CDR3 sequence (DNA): TGTGCCAGCAGTGATCCGACAGGGGGTAACGAGCAGTACTTC. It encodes CASSDPTGGNEQYF.

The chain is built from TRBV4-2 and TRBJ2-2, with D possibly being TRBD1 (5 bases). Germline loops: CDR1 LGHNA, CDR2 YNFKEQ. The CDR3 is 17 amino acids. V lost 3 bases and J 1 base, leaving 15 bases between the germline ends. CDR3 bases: TGTGCCAGCAGCCAGACCAACAGGCCGGGGAACACCGGGGAGCTGTTTTTT. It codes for CASSQTNRPGNTGELFF.

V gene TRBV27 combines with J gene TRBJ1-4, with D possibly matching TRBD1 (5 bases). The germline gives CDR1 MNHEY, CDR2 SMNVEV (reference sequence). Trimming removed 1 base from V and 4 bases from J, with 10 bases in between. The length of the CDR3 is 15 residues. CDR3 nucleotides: TGTGCCAGCAGTTTATGGGGCAGTCTTAATGAAAAACTGTTTTTT. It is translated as CASSLWGSLNEKLFF.

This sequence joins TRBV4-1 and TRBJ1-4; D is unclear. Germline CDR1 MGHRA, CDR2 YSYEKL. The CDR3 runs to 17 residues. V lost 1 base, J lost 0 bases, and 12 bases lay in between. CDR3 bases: TGCGCCAGCAGCCAAGGGCCAGTCCGGGCAACTAATGAAAAACTGTTTTTT. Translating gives CASSQGPVRATNEKLFF.

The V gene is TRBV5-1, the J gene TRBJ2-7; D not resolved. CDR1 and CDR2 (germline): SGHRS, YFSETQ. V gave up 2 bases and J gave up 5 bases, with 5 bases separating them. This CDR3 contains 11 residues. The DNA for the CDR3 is TGCGCCAGCAGCTTAACGGACGAGCAGTACTTC. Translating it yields CASSLTDEQYF. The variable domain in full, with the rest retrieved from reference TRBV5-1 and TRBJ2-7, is KAGVTQTPRYLIKTRGQQVTLSCSPISGHRSVSWYQQTPGQGLQFLFEYFSETQRNKGNFPGRFSGRQFSNSRSEMNVSTLELGDSALYLCASSLTDEQYFGPGTRLTVT.

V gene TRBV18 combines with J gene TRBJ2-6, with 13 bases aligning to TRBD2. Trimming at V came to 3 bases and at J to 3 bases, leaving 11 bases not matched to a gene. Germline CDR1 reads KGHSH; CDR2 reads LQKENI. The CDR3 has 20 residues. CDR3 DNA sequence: TGTGCCAGCTCACCCCAAACCCTTGGACTAGCGGGAGTTGGGGCCAACGTCCTGACTTTC. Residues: CASSPQTLGLAGVGANVLTF.

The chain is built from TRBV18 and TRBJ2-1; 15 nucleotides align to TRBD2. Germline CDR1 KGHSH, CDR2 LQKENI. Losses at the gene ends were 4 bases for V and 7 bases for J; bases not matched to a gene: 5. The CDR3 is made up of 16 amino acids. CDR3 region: CASSRAGTSGRNEQFF. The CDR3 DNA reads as TGTGCCAGCTCACGTGCTGGGACTAGCGGGAGGAATGAGCAGTTCTTC.

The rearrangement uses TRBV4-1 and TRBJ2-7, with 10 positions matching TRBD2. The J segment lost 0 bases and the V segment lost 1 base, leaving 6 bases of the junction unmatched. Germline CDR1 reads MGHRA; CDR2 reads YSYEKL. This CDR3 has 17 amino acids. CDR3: CASSQVLSSGSSYEQYF. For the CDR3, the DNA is TGCGCCAGCAGCCAAGTTCTCTCTAGCGGGAGCTCCTACGAGCAGTACTTC.

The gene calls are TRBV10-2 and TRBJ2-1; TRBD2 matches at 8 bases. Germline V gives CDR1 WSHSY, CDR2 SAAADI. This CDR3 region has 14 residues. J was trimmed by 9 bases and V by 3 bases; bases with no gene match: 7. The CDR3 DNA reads TGCGCCAGCAGTGAACGCGGGAGGAGCAGTGAGCAGTTCTTC. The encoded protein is CASSERGRSSEQFF.

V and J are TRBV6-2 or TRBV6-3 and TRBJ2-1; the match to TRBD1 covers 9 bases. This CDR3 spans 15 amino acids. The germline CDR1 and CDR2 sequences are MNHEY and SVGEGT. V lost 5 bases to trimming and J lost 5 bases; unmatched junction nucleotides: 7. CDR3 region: CASSNPWTGDNEQFF. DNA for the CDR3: TGTGCCAGCAGTAACCCTTGGACAGGGGACAATGAGCAGTTCTTC.

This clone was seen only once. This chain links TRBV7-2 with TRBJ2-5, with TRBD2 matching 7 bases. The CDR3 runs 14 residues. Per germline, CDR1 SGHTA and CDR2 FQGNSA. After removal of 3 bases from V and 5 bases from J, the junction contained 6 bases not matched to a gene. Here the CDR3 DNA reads TGTGCCAGCAGCTTCCAGCGGGGCGGTGAGACCCAGTACTTC. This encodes CASSFQRGGETQYF.

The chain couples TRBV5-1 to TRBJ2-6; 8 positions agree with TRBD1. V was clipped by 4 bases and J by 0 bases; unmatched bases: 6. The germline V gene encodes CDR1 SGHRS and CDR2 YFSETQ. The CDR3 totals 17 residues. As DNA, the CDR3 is TGCGCCAGCAGCGCGGGACAGGTTAACTCTGGGGCCAACGTCCTGACTTTC. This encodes CASSAGQVNSGANVLTF.

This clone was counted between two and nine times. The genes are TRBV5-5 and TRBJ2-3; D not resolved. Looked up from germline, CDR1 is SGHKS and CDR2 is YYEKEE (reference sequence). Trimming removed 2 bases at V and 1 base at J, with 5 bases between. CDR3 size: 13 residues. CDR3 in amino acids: CASSFSGTDTQYF. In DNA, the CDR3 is TGTGCCAGCAGCTTCTCTGGCACAGATACGCAGTATTTT.

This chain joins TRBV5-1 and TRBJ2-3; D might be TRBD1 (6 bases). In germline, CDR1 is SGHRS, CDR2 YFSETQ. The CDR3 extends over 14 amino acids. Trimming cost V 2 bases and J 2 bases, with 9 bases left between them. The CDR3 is CASSFGTTTDTQYF. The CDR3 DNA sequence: TGCGCCAGCAGCTTCGGGACAACCACAGATACGCAGTATTTT.

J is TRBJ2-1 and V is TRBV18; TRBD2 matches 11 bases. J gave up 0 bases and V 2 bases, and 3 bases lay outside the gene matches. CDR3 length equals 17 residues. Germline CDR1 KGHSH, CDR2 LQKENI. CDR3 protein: CASSPVTSGSSYNEQFF. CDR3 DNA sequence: TGTGCCAGCTCACCAGTAACTAGCGGGAGCTCCTACAATGAGCAGTTCTTC.

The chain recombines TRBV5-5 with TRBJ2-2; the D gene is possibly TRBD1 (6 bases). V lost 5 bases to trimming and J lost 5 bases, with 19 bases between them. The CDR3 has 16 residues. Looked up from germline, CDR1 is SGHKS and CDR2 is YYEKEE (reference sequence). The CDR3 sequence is CASRRASGELTGELFF. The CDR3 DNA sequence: TGTGCCAGCAGACGAGCGTCAGGGGAATTGACCGGGGAGCTGTTTTTT.

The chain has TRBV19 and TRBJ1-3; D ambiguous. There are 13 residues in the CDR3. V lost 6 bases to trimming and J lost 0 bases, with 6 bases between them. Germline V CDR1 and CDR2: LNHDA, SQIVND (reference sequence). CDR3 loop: CASRQISGNTIYF. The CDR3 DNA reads TGTGCCAGTAGACAGATCTCTGGAAACACCATATATTTT.

The CDR3 DNA sequence: TGTGCCATCGACCGGGACAGGGGTCACGAGCAGTACTTC. Protein sequence: CAIDRDRGHEQYF. The chain uses TRBV28 and TRBJ2-7; TRBD1 agrees at 10 bases. Germline assignment: CDR1 MDHEN and CDR2 SYDVKM. V was pared by 10 bases and J by 5 bases, with 8 bases of the junction left unmatched. This CDR3 has 13 residues.

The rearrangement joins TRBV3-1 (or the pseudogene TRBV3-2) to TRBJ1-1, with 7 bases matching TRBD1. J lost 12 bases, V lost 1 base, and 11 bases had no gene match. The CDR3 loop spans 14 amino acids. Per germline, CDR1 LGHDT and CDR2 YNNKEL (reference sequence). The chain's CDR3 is CASSQGWDRGLTFF. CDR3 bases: TGTGCCAGCAGCCAAGGGTGGGACAGAGGTTTAACTTTCTTT.